Below are 17 T cell receptor beta chains sequenced from a single sample in a study of Graves' ophthalmopathy and Graves' hyperthyroidism. The study amplified TCR beta CDR3 regions using RNA transcripts. Scientists carried out first-round RT-PCR using HTBI primers and then a second-round multiplex PCR. TCRdb ran MiXCR on the multiplex PCR reads and lists one entry per CDR3 protein. The sample carries 900,000 to 1,200,000 distinct CDR3 sequences, less than 45% recorded once. Material: peripheral blood or thyroid tissue (not recorded which). Receptor source: an adult man with Graves' hyperthyroidism.

The genes are TRBV20-1 and TRBJ2-7; 7 bases agree with TRBD2. The CDR3 totals 16 residues. CDR1 is DFQATT and CDR2 is SNEGSKA in the germline V gene (reference sequence). Trimming took 2 bases from V and 0 from J; bases not matched to a gene: 10. CDR3 DNA: TGCAGTGCTAGAAGGCCTAGCGGAATAAGCTCCTACGAGCAGTACTTC. It translates to CSARRPSGISSYEQYF.

This clonotype appeared many times. This chain joins TRBV9 and TRBJ1-4, with 8 positions matching TRBD1. Germline V gives CDR1 SGDLS, CDR2 YYNGEE. The ends lost 4 bases at V and 5 bases at J; junction bases unmatched: 7. CDR3 size: 15 residues. The CDR3 coding sequence is TGTGCCAGCAGCACGAGACAGGGGACGAATGAAAAACTGTTTTTT. Its protein product is CASSTRQGTNEKLFF.

This clonotype was seen a few times. V and J are TRBV6-5 and TRBJ1-2; 8 bases are shared with TRBD1. Germline values: CDR1 MNHEY, CDR2 SVGAGI. V shed 7 bases and J 4 bases; nucleotides not matched to a gene: 14. The CDR3 spans 16 residues. CDR3 loop: CASNVGSGGVFYGYTF. CDR3 nucleotide sequence: TGTGCCAGCAATGTCGGGTCAGGGGGCGTATTCTATGGCTACACCTTC.

In its sample, this clonotype was seen many times. This sequence joins TRBV6-2 or TRBV6-3 and TRBJ1-6; weak D call: TRBD1 (5 bases). Germline CDR1 reads MNHEY; CDR2 reads SVGEGT. V was pared by 6 bases and J by 7 bases, with 7 bases between. The length of the CDR3 is 12 residues. CDR3 in DNA: TGTGCCAGCAGCAGACAGAATTCACCCCTCCACTTT. Translating gives CASSRQNSPLHF.

CDR3 amino acids: CSQDPGQGYEQYF. DNA for the CDR3: TGCAGCCAAGATCCGGGACAGGGGTACGAGCAGTACTTC. The chain employs TRBV29-1 and TRBJ2-7; 10 bases are shared with TRBD1. CDR1 SQVTM and CDR2 ANQGSEA come from the germline V gene. The V and J ends lost 8 bases and 4 bases, in that order; junction bases with no gene match: 8. The CDR3 sequence is 13 residues long.

The chain couples TRBV20-1 to TRBJ1-1, with D tentatively TRBD1 (6 bases). The CDR3 spans 12 residues. V was pared by 6 bases and J by 6 bases, with 14 bases between. From germline, CDR1 is DFQATT and CDR2 SNEGSKA (reference sequence). CDR3: CSADTGIPEAFF. CDR3 sequence (DNA): TGCAGTGCCGACACAGGGATACCTGAAGCTTTCTTT.

The rearrangement uses TRBV28 and TRBJ1-5; TRBD1 is a possible D gene (5 bases). CDR1 and CDR2 (germline): MDHEN, SYDVKM. CDR3 size: 16 residues. The V and J ends lost 4 bases and 5 bases respectively, with 18 bases between them. The CDR3 DNA sequence: TGTGCCAGCAGTTCCCCCCTGCAGGGTGGAGATCAGCCCCAGCATTTT. As protein: CASSSPLQGGDQPQHF.

V gene TRBV29-1 combines with J gene TRBJ1-1; D perhaps matches TRBD1 (6 bases). The germline V and J ends were trimmed by 6 bases and 10 bases, with 21 bases remaining between them. Germline V gene sequence: CDR1 SQVTM, CDR2 ANQGSEA. This CDR3 spans 13 amino acids. The DNA of the CDR3 is TGCAGCGTCCCACTGGGGGGCGCGGGTTCAGCTTTCTTT. The encoded protein is CSVPLGGAGSAFF.

The J gene is TRBJ2-2, the V gene TRBV7-6; 8 positions match TRBD2. Trimming cost V 1 base and J 6 bases; bases outside gene matches: 4. Per the germline V gene, CDR1 is SGHVS and CDR2 is FNYEAQ. This CDR3 contains 15 residues. The CDR3 is CASSLGGAGAGELFF. CDR3 DNA sequence: TGTGCCAGCAGCTTAGGAGGAGCGGGAGCCGGGGAGCTGTTTTTT.

A few counts support this clonotype. The chain combines TRBV27 with TRBJ2-7; D call uncertain. Germline loops: CDR1 MNHEY, CDR2 SMNVEV (reference sequence). This CDR3 has 13 residues. The V and J ends lost 5 bases and 3 bases respectively, with 11 bases between them. The CDR3 sequence is CASSPGPVYEQYF. CDR3 coding DNA: TGTGCCAGCAGTCCCGGGCCCGTCTACGAGCAGTACTTC.

This clonotype came up once. The rearrangement links TRBV7-2 to TRBJ1-6; D might be TRBD1 (5 bases). The V end was cut by 6 bases, the J end by 7 bases, with 19 bases between. The CDR3 covers 16 residues. Germline CDR1 and CDR2: SGHTA and FQGNSA. The CDR3 sequence: CASSRPLAGGNSPLHF. As DNA, the CDR3 is TGTGCCAGCAGTAGACCTCTAGCGGGGGGGAATTCACCCCTCCACTTT.

This clonotype has just a few counts. The rearrangement links TRBV30 to TRBJ1-1; D perhaps matches TRBD1 (6 bases). The CDR3 runs 10 residues. Germline loops: CDR1 GTSNPN, CDR2 SVGIG (reference sequence). The V gene lost 4 bases and the J gene lost 11 bases, with 11 bases spanning the gap. CDR3 residues: CAWKRGEAFF. The CDR3 bases are TGTGCCTGGAAAAGGGGGGAGGCTTTCTTT.

V gene TRBV9 combines with J gene TRBJ1-6; a possible D gene is TRBD1 (5 bases). Trimming took 7 bases from V and 7 from J, leaving 15 bases between them. Germline V gene lookup returns CDR1 SGDLS and CDR2 YYNGEE. This CDR3 spans 14 amino acids. CDR3 loop: CASSPRGENSPLHF. Here the CDR3 DNA reads TGTGCCAGCTCACCCCGGGGCGAAAATTCACCCCTCCACTTT.

This clonotype has more than one count but fewer than ten. The junction does not match germline at one end; this may be a read error. The chain employs TRBV12-3 or TRBV12-4 and TRBJ1-3; no clear D gene. The CDR3 spans 10 residues. This chain's CDR3 is CASGLNTIYF. CDR3 DNA sequence: TGTGCCAGCGGTTTAAACACCATATATTTT.

The sample holds many counts of this clonotype. V gene TRBV24-1 combines with J gene TRBJ1-4; TRBD1 might be the D (6 bases). The CDR3 spans 14 residues. V lost 9 bases and J 7 bases, leaving 17 bases between the germline ends. Germline values: CDR1 KGHDR, CDR2 SFDVKD. CDR3 region: CATRTRGGSEKLFF. DNA of the CDR3: TGTGCCACCCGAACCAGGGGCGGTAGTGAAAAACTGTTTTTT.

Note on this clonotype: A much larger clone is a single base away; this may be a read error. The chain joins TRBV20-1 to TRBJ1-6, with 7 bases aligning to TRBD1. The CDR3 has 13 residues. V gave up 7 bases and J gave up 8 bases; unmatched junction bases: 8. The germline CDR1 and CDR2 sequences are DFQATT and SNEGSKA (reference sequence). Here the CDR3 DNA reads TGCAGTGTCGACACAGGGGATTATTCACCCCTCCACTTT. As protein: CSVDTGDYSPLHF.

Of note for this clonotype: A much larger clone differs by one base, so this may be a read error. The rearrangement joins TRBV10-3 to TRBJ1-1; TRBD1 matches 7 bases. The CDR3 covers 13 residues. Per germline, CDR1 ENHRY and CDR2 SYGVKD. This CDR3 reads CASSYRGHTEAFF. The CDR3 DNA reads as TGTGCCAGCAGTTACAGGGGTCACACTGAAGCTTTCTTT.